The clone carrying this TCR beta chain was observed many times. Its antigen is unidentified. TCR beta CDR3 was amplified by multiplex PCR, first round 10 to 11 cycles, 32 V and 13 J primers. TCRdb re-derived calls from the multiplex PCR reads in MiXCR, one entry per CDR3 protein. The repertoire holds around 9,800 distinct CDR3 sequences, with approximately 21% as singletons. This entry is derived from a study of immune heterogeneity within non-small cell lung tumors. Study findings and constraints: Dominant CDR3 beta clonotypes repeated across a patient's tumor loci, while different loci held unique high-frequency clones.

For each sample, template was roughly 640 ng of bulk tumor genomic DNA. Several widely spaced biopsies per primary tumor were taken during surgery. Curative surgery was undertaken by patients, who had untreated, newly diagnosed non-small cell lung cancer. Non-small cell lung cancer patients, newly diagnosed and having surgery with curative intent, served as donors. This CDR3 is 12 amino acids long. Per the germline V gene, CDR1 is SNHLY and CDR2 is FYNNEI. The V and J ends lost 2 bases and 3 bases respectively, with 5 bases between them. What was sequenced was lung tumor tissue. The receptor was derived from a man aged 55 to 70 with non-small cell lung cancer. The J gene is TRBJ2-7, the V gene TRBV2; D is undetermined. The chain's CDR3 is CASSEQNYEQYF. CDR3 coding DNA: TGTGCCAGCAGTGAACAGAACTACGAGCAGTACTTC.